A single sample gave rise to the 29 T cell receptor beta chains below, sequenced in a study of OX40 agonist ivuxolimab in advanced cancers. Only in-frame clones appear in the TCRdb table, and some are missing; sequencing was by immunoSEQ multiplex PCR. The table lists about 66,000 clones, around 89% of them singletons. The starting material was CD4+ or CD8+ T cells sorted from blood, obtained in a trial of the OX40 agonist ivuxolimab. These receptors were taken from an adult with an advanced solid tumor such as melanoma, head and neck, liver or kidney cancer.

The CDR3 sequence is CASSLQGLNTGELFF. The CDR3 DNA sequence: TGTGCCAGCAGCCTCCAGGGGCTGAACACCGGGGAGCTGTTTTTT. The chain joins TRBV11-2 to TRBJ2-2, with a possible D match to TRBD1 (6 bases). Per germline, CDR1 SGHAT and CDR2 FQNNGV. The CDR3 contains 15 residues. The germline V and J ends were trimmed by 5 bases and 1 base, with 11 bases remaining between them.

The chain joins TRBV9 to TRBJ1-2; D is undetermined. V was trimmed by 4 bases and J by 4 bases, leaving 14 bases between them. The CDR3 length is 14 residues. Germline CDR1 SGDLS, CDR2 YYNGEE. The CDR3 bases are TGTGCCAGCAGCTCAGAGAAGGGAACCTATGGCTACACCTTC. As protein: CASSSEKGTYGYTF.

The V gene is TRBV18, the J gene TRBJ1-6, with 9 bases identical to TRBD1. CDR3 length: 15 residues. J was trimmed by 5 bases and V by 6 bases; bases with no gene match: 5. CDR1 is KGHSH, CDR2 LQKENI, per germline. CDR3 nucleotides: TGTGCCAGCTCCGAGGGACAGGGAAATAATTCACCCCTCCACTTT. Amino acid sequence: CASSEGQGNNSPLHF.

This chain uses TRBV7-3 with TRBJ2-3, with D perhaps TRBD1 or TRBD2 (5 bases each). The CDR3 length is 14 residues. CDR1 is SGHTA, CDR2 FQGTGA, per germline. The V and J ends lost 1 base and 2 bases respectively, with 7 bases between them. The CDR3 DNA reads TGTGCCAGCAGCTTAATGGGGGACACAGATACGCAGTATTTT. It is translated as CASSLMGDTDTQYF.

The CDR3 nucleotides are TGTGCCAGCAGGGGGAGCGGGGAAGCTTTCTTT. Protein: CASRGSGEAFF. The chain is built from TRBV28 and TRBJ1-1; D is uncertain. The length of the CDR3 is 11 residues. Per the germline V gene, CDR1 is MDHEN and CDR2 is SYDVKM. V lost 6 bases and J lost 8, with 10 bases in between.

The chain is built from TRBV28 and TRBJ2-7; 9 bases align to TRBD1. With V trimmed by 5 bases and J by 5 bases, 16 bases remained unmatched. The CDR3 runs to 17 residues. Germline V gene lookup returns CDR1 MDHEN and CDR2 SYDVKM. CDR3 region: CASSAWDRVRERDEQYF. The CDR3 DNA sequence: TGTGCCAGCAGTGCTTGGGACAGGGTAAGGGAAAGGGACGAGCAGTACTTC.

This chain's CDR3 is CASSLRTRNGELFF. CDR3 bases: TGTGCCAGCAGTCTGCGGACCCGCAACGGGGAGCTGTTTTTT. J is TRBJ2-2 and V is TRBV27; D not resolved. V lost 5 bases and J 7 bases, leaving 14 bases between the germline ends. This CDR3 region has 14 residues. CDR1 is MNHEY and CDR2 is SMNVEV in the germline V gene (reference sequence).

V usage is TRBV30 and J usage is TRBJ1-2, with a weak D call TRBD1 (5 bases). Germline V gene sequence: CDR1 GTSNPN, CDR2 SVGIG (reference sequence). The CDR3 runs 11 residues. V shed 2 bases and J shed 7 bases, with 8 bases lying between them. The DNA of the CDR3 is TGTGCCTGGAGTCACGGGGCTGGCTACACCTTC. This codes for CAWSHGAGYTF.

This chain's CDR3 is CASPTGGLGGELFF. In DNA, the CDR3 is TGTGCCAGCCCCACAGGGGGATTGGGCGGGGAGCTGTTTTTT. The V gene is TRBV7-8, the J gene TRBJ2-2, with 8 bases identical to TRBD1. Germline V lookup: CDR1 SGHVS, CDR2 FQNEAQ. V lost 8 bases and J lost 7; bases outside the gene matches: 9. The CDR3 contains 14 residues.

CDR3 DNA: TGTGCCAGCAGTTACTCGACTAGCAGACAGTACGAGCAGTACTTC. Encoded protein: CASSYSTSRQYEQYF. This rearrangement joins TRBV6-5 to TRBJ2-7; 7 bases map to TRBD2. This CDR3 has 15 residues. Germline CDR1 reads MNHEY; CDR2 reads SVGAGI. The V gene end was trimmed by 0 bases and the J gene end by 4 bases; junction bases not matched to a gene: 6.

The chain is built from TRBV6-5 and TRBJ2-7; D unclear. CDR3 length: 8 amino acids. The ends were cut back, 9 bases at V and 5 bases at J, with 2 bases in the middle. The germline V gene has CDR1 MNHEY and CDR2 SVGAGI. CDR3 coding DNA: TGTGCCAGTGACGAGCAGTACTTC. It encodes CASDEQYF.

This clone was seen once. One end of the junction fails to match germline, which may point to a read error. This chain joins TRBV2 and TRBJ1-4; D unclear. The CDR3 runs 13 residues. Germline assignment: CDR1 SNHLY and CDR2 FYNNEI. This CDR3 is CASRVRLYDKLFF. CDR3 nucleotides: TGTGCCAGCAGAGTCCGACTGTATGACAAACTGTTTTTT.

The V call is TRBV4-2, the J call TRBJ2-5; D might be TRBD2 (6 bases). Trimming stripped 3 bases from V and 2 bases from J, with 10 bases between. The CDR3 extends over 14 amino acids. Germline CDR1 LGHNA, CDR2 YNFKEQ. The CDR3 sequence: CASSQTGEQETQYF. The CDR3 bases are TGTGCCAGCAGCCAGACGGGGGAACAAGAGACCCAGTACTTC.

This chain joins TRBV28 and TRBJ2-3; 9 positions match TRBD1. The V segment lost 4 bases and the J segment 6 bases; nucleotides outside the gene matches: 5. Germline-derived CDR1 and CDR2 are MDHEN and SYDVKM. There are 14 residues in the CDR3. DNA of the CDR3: TGTGCCAGCAGTTCTACAGGGGGCTGGGATACGCAGTATTTT. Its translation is CASSSTGGWDTQYF.

CDR3 in DNA: TGTGCCAGCAGCCTGTCCCGGATCAACACTGAAGCTTTCTTT. It is translated as CASSLSRINTEAFF. The chain has TRBV7-9 and TRBJ1-1; D unclear. The CDR3 is made up of 14 amino acids. Germline V gene sequence: CDR1 SEHNR, CDR2 FQNEAQ (reference sequence). Between the trimmed V and J ends, which lost 5 bases and 2 bases, there was a span of 12 bases.

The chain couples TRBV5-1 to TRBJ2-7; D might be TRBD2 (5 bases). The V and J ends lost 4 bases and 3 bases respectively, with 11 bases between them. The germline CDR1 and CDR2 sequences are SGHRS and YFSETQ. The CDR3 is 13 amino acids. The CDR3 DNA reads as TGCGCCAGCAGCCCCGACGCGGGCTACGAGCAGTACTTC. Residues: CASSPDAGYEQYF.

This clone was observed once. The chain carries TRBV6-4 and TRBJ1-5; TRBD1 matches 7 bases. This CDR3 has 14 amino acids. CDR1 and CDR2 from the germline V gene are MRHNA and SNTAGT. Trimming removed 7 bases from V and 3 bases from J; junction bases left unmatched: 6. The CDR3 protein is CASNGRGNNQPQHF. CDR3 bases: TGTGCCAGCAACGGCAGGGGGAACAATCAGCCCCAGCATTTT.

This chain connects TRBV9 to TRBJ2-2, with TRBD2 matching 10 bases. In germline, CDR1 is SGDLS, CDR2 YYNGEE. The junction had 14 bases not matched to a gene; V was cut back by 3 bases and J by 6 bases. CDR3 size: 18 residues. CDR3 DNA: TGTGCCAGCAGCGAGGATCTGGCTAGCGGGAGTGGTCCCGGGGAGCTGTTTTTT. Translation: CASSEDLASGSGPGELFF.

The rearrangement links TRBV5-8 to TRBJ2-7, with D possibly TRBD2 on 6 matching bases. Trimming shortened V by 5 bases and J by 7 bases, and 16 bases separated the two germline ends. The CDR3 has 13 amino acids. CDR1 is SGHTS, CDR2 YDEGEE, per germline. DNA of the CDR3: TGTGCCAGCAGGCAGGGAGGTCTCCGGGAGCAGTACTTC. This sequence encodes CASRQGGLREQYF.

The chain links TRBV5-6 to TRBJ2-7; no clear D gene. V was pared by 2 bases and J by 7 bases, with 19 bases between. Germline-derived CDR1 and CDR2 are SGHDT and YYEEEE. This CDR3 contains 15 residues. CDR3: CASSLGLEVSREQYF. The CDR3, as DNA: TGTGCCAGCAGCTTAGGATTGGAAGTTTCGCGGGAGCAGTACTTC.

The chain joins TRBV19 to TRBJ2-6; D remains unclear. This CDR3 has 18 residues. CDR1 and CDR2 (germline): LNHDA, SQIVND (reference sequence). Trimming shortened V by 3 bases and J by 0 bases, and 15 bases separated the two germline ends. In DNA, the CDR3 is TGTGCCAGTAGTATTCCTAGTTACCCGAGCTCTGGGGCCAACGTCCTGACTTTC. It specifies CASSIPSYPSSGANVLTF.

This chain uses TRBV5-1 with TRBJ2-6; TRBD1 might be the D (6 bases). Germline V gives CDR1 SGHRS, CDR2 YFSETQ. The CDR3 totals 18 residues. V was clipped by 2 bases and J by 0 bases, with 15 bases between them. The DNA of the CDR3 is TGCGCCAGCAGCTTATTACAGGGAACTAGCTCTGGGGCCAACGTCCTGACTTTC. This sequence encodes CASSLLQGTSSGANVLTF.

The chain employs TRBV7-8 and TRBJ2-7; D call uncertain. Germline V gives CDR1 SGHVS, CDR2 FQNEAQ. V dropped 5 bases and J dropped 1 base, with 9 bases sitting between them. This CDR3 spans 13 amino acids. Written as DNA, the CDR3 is TGTGCCAGCAGCCCCGACGGATCCTACGAGCAGTACTTC. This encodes CASSPDGSYEQYF.

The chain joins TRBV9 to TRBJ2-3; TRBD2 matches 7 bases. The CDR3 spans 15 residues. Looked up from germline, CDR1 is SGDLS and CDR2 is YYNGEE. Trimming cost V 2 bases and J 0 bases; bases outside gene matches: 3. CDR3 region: CASSVGLSSTDTQYF. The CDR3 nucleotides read TGTGCCAGCAGCGTGGGACTATCTAGCACAGATACGCAGTATTTT.

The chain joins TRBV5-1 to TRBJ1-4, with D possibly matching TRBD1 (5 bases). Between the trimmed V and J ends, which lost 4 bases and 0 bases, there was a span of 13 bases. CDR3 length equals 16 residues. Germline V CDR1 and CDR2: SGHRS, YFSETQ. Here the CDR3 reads CASSTGTGATNEKLFF. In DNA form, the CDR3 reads TGCGCCAGCAGCACGGGGACGGGTGCAACTAATGAAAAACTGTTTTTT. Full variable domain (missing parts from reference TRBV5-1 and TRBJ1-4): KAGVTQTPRYLIKTRGQQVTLSCSPISGHRSVSWYQQTPGQGLQFLFEYFSETQRNKGNFPGRFSGRQFSNSRSEMNVSTLELGDSALYLCASSTGTGATNEKLFFGSGTQLSVL.

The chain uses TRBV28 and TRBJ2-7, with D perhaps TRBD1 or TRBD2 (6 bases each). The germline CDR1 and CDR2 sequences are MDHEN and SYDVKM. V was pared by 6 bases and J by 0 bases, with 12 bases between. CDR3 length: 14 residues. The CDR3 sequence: CASSTGAVSYEQYF. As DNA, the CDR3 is TGTGCCAGCAGCACGGGGGCGGTCTCCTACGAGCAGTACTTC.

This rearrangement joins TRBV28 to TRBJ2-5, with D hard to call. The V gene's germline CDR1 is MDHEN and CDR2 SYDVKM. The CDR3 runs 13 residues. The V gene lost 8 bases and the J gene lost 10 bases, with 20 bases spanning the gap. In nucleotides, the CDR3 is TGTGCCAGCCTCGACGTAGACGTGAGTCACCAGTACTTC. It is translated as CASLDVDVSHQYF. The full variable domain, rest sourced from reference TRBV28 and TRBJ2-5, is DVKVTQSSRYLVKRTGEKVFLECVQDMDHENMFWYRQDPGLGLRLIYFSYDVKMKEKGDIPEGYSVSREKKERFSLILESASTNQTSMYLCASLDVDVSHQYFGPGTRLLVL.

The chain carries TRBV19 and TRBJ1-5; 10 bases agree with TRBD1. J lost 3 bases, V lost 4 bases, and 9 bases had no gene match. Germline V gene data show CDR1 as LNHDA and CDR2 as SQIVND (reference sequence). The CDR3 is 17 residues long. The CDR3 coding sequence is TGTGCCAGTAGTAGAGGGGTGGGGACAGGGGACAATCAGCCCCAGCATTTT. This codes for CASSRGVGTGDNQPQHF.

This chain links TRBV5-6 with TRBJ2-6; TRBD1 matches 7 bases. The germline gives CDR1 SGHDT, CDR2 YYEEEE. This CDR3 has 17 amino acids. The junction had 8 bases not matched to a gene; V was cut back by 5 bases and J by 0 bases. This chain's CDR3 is CASSFRDSLSGANVLTF. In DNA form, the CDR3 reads TGTGCCAGCAGTTTTAGGGACAGCCTCTCTGGGGCCAACGTCCTGACTTTC.